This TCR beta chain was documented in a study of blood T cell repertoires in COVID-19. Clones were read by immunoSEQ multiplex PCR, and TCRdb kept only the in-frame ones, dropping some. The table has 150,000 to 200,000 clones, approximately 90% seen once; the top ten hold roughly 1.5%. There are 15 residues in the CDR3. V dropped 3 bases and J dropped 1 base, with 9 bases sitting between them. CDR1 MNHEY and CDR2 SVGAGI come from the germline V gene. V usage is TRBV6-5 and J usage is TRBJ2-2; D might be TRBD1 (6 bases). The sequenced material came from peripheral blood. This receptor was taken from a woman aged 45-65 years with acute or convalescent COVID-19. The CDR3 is CASSYRTENTGELFF. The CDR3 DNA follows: TGTGCCAGCAGTTATAGGACAGAGAACACCGGGGAGCTGTTTTTT.